Included here is one T cell receptor beta chain sequence, with context. V gave up 2 bases and J gave up 0 bases; unmatched junction bases: 7. The CDR3 length is 17 residues. Germline CDR1 reads MNHEY; CDR2 reads SVGEGT. This specimen comes from a study of control samples from healthy donors and cancer patients. The protocol was immunoSEQ multiplex PCR, while the TCRdb copy is restricted to in-frame clones and leaves out a portion. The top ten clones hold 38% of a sample with tens of thousands of clones, approximately 84% of them seen once. Sequenced material: PBMCs. This chain uses TRBV6-2 or TRBV6-3 with TRBJ1-1; 9 nucleotides match TRBD1. The TCR comes from a man aged 70 or older with lung cancer. CDR3 sequence: CASSYQKQGAVNTEAFF. The CDR3 bases are TGTGCCAGCAGTTACCAGAAACAGGGGGCGGTGAACACTGAAGCTTTCTTT.